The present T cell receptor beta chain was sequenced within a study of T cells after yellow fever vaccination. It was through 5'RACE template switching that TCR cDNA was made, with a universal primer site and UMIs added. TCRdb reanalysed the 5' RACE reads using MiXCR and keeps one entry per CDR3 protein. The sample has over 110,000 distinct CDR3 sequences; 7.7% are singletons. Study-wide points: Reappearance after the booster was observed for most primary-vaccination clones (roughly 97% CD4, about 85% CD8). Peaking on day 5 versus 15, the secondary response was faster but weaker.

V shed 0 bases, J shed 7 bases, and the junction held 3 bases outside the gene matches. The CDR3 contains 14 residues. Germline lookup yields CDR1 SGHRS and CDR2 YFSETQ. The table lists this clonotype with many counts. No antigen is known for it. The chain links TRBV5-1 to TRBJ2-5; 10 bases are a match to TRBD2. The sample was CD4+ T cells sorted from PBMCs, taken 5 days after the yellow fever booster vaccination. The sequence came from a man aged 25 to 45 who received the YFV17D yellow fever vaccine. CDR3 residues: CASSLASGSRTQYF. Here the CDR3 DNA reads TGCGCCAGCAGCTTGGCTAGCGGGAGTAGGACCCAGTACTTC.